This TCR beta chain was recovered during a study of vaccination and CD4 T cells after COVID-19. A single record per CDR3 protein comes from TCRdb applying MiXCR to the PCR reads. Found here are about 18,000 distinct CDR3 sequences, about 62% of them singletons; the top ten hold 0.95% to 1.1%. CDR3 length: 14 amino acids. J lost 12 bases, V lost 5 bases, and 9 bases had no gene match. The germline CDR1 and CDR2 sequences are MNHNS and SASEGT. The clonotype was recovered from a human donor who had recovered from COVID-19. The sample was CD4+ T cells from blood, taken before SARS-CoV-2 vaccination. The J gene is TRBJ2-4, the V gene TRBV6-1, with 11 positions matching TRBD1. The CDR3 region is CASSPRDRGVPQYF. The CDR3 nucleotides are TGTGCCAGCAGTCCACGGGACAGGGGGGTCCCTCAGTACTTC.